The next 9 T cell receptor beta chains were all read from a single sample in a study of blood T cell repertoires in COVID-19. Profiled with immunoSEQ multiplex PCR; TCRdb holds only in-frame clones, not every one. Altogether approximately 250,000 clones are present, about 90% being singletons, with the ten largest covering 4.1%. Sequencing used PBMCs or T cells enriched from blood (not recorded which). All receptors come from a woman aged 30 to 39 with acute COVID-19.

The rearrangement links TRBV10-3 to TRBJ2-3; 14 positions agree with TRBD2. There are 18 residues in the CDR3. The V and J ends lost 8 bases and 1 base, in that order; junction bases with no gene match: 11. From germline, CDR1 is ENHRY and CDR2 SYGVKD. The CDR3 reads CAIGPGTSGGGGTDTQYF. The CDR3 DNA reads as TGTGCCATCGGGCCCGGGACTAGCGGGGGAGGGGGCACAGATACGCAGTATTTT.

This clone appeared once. The CDR3 sequence is CASSYSLGLDQETQYF. The DNA of the CDR3 is TGTGCCAGCAGTTACTCACTGGGACTAGACCAAGAGACCCAGTACTTC. This chain uses TRBV6-5 with TRBJ2-5; 8 bases match TRBD2. V shed 0 bases and J 0 bases; nucleotides not matched to a gene: 3. CDR3 length: 16 amino acids. Germline V gene data show CDR1 as MNHEY and CDR2 as SVGAGI.

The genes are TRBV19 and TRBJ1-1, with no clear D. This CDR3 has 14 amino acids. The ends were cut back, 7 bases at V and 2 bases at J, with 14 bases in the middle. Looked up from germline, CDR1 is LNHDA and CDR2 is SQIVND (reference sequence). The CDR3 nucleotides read TGTGCCAGTAACGAATACGCGCTTAACACTGAAGCTTTCTTT. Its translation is CASNEYALNTEAFF.

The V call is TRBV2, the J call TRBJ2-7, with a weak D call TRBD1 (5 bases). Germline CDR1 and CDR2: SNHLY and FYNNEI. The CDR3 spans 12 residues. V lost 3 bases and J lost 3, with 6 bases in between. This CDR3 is CASSDDSYEQYF. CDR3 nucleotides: TGTGCCAGCAGTGATGACAGCTACGAGCAGTACTTC.

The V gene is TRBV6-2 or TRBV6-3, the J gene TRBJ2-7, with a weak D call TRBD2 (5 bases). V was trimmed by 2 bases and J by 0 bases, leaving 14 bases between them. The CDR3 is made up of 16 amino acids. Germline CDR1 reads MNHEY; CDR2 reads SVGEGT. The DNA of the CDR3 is TGTGCCAGCAGTTACCGAGCGGAGACCCTCTCCTACGAGCAGTACTTC. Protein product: CASSYRAETLSYEQYF.

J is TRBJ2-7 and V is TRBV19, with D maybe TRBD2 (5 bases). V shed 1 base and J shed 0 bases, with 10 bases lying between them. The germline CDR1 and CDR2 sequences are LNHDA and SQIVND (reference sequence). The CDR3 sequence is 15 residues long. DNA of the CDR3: TGTGCCAGTAGTATAGTCGGGATGAGCTCCTACGAGCAGTACTTC. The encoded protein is CASSIVGMSSYEQYF.

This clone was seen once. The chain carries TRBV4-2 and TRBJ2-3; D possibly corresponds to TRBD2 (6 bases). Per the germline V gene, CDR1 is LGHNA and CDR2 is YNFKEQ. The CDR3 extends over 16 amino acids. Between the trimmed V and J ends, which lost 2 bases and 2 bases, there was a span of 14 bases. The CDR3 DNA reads TGTGCCAGCAGCCAATTAGCGGAACCCCTCACAGATACGCAGTATTTT. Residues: CASSQLAEPLTDTQYF.

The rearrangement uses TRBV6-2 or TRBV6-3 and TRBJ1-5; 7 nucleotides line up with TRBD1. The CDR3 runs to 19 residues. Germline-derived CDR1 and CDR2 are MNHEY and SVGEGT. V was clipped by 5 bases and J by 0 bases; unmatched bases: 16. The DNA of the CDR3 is TGTGCCAGCAGTCCCGAGGGGGCGGTCGGGGAAGATAGCAATCAGCCCCAGCATTTT. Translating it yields CASSPEGAVGEDSNQPQHF.

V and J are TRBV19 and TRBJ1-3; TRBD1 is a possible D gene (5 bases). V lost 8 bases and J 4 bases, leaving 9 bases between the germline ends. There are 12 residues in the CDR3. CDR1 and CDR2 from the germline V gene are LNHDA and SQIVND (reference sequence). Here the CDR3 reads CASWRQGNTIYF. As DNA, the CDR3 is TGTGCCAGTTGGCGACAGGGAAACACCATATATTTT.